Below, 30 T cell receptor beta chains from the same sample are listed, as sequenced in a study of cytomegalovirus exposure and HLA in healthy donors. A multiplex PCR was run with 60 Vbeta primers and 13 Jbeta primers. Clones were sequenced by immunoSEQ multiplex PCR, and TCRdb holds only the in-frame ones, with some missing. The table includes 150,000 to 200,000 clones, less than 90% detected once. Sequences were obtained from PBMCs. The receptors here all came from a girl under two years old in good health and CMV-seronegative.

This clone was counted between two and nine times. The chain combines TRBV19 with TRBJ1-4, with D maybe TRBD1 (5 bases). CDR1 and CDR2 from the germline V gene are LNHDA and SQIVND (reference sequence). Trimming took off 7 bases at V and 4 bases at J, with 10 bases between the two ends. The CDR3 covers 13 residues. The CDR3 region is CASNRDYNEKLFF. The CDR3 region has the DNA TGTGCCAGTAACCGGGACTATAATGAAAAACTGTTTTTT.

This chain uses TRBV9 with TRBJ2-1; D is possibly TRBD2 (6 bases). Deletions cut 3 bases from V and 8 bases from J, with 21 bases between. This CDR3 has 16 amino acids. The germline CDR1 and CDR2 sequences are SGDLS and YYNGEE. The CDR3 is CASSDTGVVSLHEQFF. The CDR3 DNA sequence: TGTGCCAGCAGCGATACGGGAGTCGTAAGCCTACATGAGCAGTTCTTC.

The rearrangement joins TRBV6-1 to TRBJ1-2, with 8 bases identical to TRBD1. The germline V gene encodes CDR1 MNHNS and CDR2 SASEGT. The CDR3 has 13 amino acids. Germline trimming cut 6 bases from V and 4 bases from J; bases unmatched to any gene: 4. Written as DNA, the CDR3 is TGTGCCAGCAGGGAAACAGGGGGCTATGGCTACACCTTC. Its translation: CASRETGGYGYTF.

This clone was recorded once. The genes are TRBV4-2 and TRBJ1-6, with 12 bases lining up with TRBD1. The J segment lost 10 bases and the V segment lost 1 base, leaving 2 bases of the junction unmatched. Germline CDR1 and CDR2: LGHNA and YNFKEQ. The CDR3 is 15 amino acids. The CDR3 bases are TGTGCCAGCAGCCAAGGGGGGACAGGGGGCTCACCCCTCCACTTT. It yields the protein CASSQGGTGGSPLHF.

The V call is TRBV30, the J call TRBJ1-2; 8 bases match TRBD1. The CDR3 length is 12 residues. With V trimmed by 4 bases and J by 8 bases, 6 bases remained unmatched. The germline V gene encodes CDR1 GTSNPN and CDR2 SVGIG (reference sequence). The CDR3 bases are TGTGCCTGGACTACGGACAGGGACGGCTACACCTTC. Translation gives CAWTTDRDGYTF. Full variable domain (rest looked up from reference TRBV30 and TRBJ1-2): SQTIHQWPATLVQPVGSPLSLECTVEGTSNPNLYWYRQAAGRGLQLLFYSVGIGQISSEVPQNLSASRPQDRQFILSSKKLLLSDSGFYLCAWTTDRDGYTFGSGTRLTVV.

V is TRBV5-1 and J is TRBJ2-7; 8 positions match TRBD1. V dropped 3 bases and J dropped 3; count of bases not matched to a gene: 5. Germline values: CDR1 SGHRS, CDR2 YFSETQ. This CDR3 is 14 amino acids long. The CDR3 here is CASSSTGDNYEQYF. CDR3 in DNA: TGCGCCAGCAGCTCGACAGGGGACAACTACGAGCAGTACTTC.

The chain joins TRBV29-1 to TRBJ1-1; maybe TRBD1 (6 bases). Per germline, CDR1 SQVTM and CDR2 ANQGSEA. CDR3 size: 13 residues. V gave up 4 bases and J gave up 1 base, with 10 bases separating them. CDR3: CSVGLQGNTEAFF. The CDR3 DNA is TGCAGCGTTGGATTACAGGGGAACACTGAAGCTTTCTTT.

The rearrangement uses TRBV4-3 and TRBJ2-3; D not certain. V dropped 1 base and J dropped 2 bases, with 16 bases sitting between them. The germline gives CDR1 LGHNA, CDR2 YSLEER. The CDR3 spans 17 residues. CDR3 DNA sequence: TGCGCCAGCAGCCAAGGGCGTCGGTCTAGATTCACAGATACGCAGTATTTT. The encoded protein is CASSQGRRSRFTDTQYF.

J is TRBJ1-4 and V is TRBV9; D not resolved. This CDR3 comprises 15 residues. V dropped 4 bases and J dropped 6 bases, with 16 bases sitting between them. CDR1 and CDR2 (germline): SGDLS, YYNGEE. CDR3 amino acids: CASSPGNHRDEKLFF. CDR3 coding DNA: TGTGCCAGCAGCCCCGGCAACCACCGGGATGAAAAACTGTTTTTT.

V gene TRBV7-8 combines with J gene TRBJ2-7; the match to TRBD1 covers 7 bases. The CDR3 has 14 residues. CDR1 SGHVS and CDR2 FQNEAQ come from the germline V gene. Trimming removed 2 bases from V and 2 bases from J; junction bases left unmatched: 3. CDR3 coding DNA: TGTGCCAGCAGCTTACAGACAGGGCCCTACGAGCAGTACTTC. Translated: CASSLQTGPYEQYF. The entire variable domain, with the rest obtained from reference TRBV7-8 and TRBJ2-7, is as follows: GAGVSQSPRYKVAKRGQDVALRCDPISGHVSLFWYQQALGQGPEFLTYFQNEAQLDKSGLPSDRFFAERPEGSVSTLKIQRTQQEDSAVYLCASSLQTGPYEQYFGPGTRLTVT.

CDR3 sequence reads: CASSSGSHYGYTF. The CDR3 nucleotides are TGTGCCAGCAGCTCGGGGAGCCATTATGGCTACACCTTC. This sequence joins TRBV7-9 and TRBJ1-2; no definite D call. Germline assignment: CDR1 SEHNR and CDR2 FQNEAQ (reference sequence). V was shortened by 4 bases and J by 5 bases, with 11 bases between the two germline ends. CDR3 length: 13 residues.

This clone appeared a single time. This chain joins TRBV6-5 and TRBJ1-3; D not certain. Germline V gives CDR1 MNHEY, CDR2 SVGAGI. This CDR3 has 14 amino acids. Trimming took off 6 bases at V and 0 bases at J, with 9 bases between the two ends. CDR3 in amino acids: CASSTTHSGNTIYF. DNA for the CDR3: TGTGCCAGCAGCACGACTCACTCTGGAAACACCATATATTTT.

In nucleotides, the CDR3 is TGTGCCAGCAGCCTCTGGGGCAGCTCCTACAATGAGCAGTTCTTC. Translation gives CASSLWGSSYNEQFF. V usage is TRBV2 and J usage is TRBJ2-1, with D maybe TRBD1 (5 bases). Between the trimmed V and J ends, which lost 6 bases and 0 bases, there was a span of 12 bases. In germline, CDR1 is SNHLY, CDR2 FYNNEI. The CDR3 extends over 15 amino acids. Together with reference TRBV2 and TRBJ2-1, the CDR3 gives the full variable domain: EPEVTQTPSHQVTQMGQEVILRCVPISNHLYFYWYRQILGQKVEFLVSFYNNEISEKSEIFDDQFSVERPDGSNFTLKIRSTKLEDSAMYFCASSLWGSSYNEQFFGPGTRLTVL.

The V gene is TRBV30, the J gene TRBJ2-7; the match to TRBD2 covers 8 bases. The V segment lost 8 bases and the J segment 2 bases; nucleotides outside the gene matches: 11. Germline V CDR1 and CDR2: GTSNPN, SVGIG (reference sequence). The CDR3 totals 14 residues. CDR3 DNA: TGTGCCGGGGGTAGAACGGGAGGGGCCTACGAGCAGTACTTC. Translated, it gives CAGGRTGGAYEQYF.

This clone was detected once. The genes are TRBV28 and TRBJ1-2, with 8 bases lining up with TRBD1. This CDR3 region has 14 residues. Trimming at V came to 6 bases and at J to 10 bases, leaving 13 bases not matched to a gene. CDR1 and CDR2 (germline): MDHEN, SYDVKM. CDR3 sequence reads: CASSFPGTGKSYTF. The CDR3 bases are TGTGCCAGCAGCTTCCCCGGGACAGGAAAATCCTACACCTTC.

This chain connects TRBV21-1 to TRBJ2-1; the table's D call, TRBD2, was not checked against the DNA. TRBV21-1 is a pseudogene. The CDR3 is 16 residues long. The CDR3: CASSTTTSGRNNEQFF. DNA of the CDR3: TGTGCCAGCAGCACTACGACTAGCGGGAGAAACAATGAGCAGTTCTTC.

This chain connects TRBV7-9 to TRBJ2-7, with TRBD2 matching 7 bases. V lost 5 bases, J lost 0 bases, and 4 bases stayed unmatched. The CDR3 covers 14 residues. Per germline, CDR1 SEHNR and CDR2 FQNEAQ (reference sequence). Here the CDR3 reads CASSPRTSSYEQYF. CDR3 bases: TGTGCCAGCAGCCCACGGACTAGCTCCTACGAGCAGTACTTC. Based on the CDR3 plus reference TRBV7-9 and TRBJ2-7, the full variable domain is DTGVSQNPRHKITKRGQNVTFRCDPISEHNRLYWYRQTLGQGPEFLTYFQNEAQLEKSRLLSDRFSAERPKGSFSTLEIQRTEQGDSAMYLCASSPRTSSYEQYFGPGTRLTVT.

This clone was recorded once. This chain joins TRBV5-1 and TRBJ2-1, with 9 bases fitting TRBD2. V dropped 5 bases and J dropped 8; count of bases not matched to a gene: 17. From germline, CDR1 is SGHRS and CDR2 YFSETQ. This CDR3 spans 17 amino acids. This CDR3 reads CASSIATTGLATYEQFF. CDR3 sequence (DNA): TGCGCCAGCAGTATAGCAACGACGGGACTAGCAACATATGAGCAGTTCTTC.

This clone was recorded once. The chain is built from TRBV7-3 and TRBJ2-3; 9 bases are a match to TRBD2. From germline, CDR1 is SGHTA and CDR2 FQGTGA. V lost 1 base and J lost 2; bases outside the gene matches: 4. This CDR3 region has 16 residues. CDR3 coding DNA: TGTGCCAGCAGCTTAATGGCGGGAGGGGTCACAGATACGCAGTATTTT. Amino acids: CASSLMAGGVTDTQYF.

The CDR3 protein is CASSRKQGIRFFGETQYF. CDR3 DNA sequence: TGTGCCAGCAGTAGAAAACAGGGGATTCGGTTTTTTGGGGAGACCCAGTACTTC. The chain combines TRBV25-1 with TRBJ2-5; 7 positions match TRBD1. V was clipped by 5 bases and J by 5 bases; unmatched bases: 20. Germline values: CDR1 MGHDK, CDR2 SYGVNS. This CDR3 is built from 18 residues.

The chain joins TRBV7-6 to TRBJ2-3, with D maybe TRBD2 (7 bases). This CDR3 is 14 amino acids long. V was shortened by 3 bases and J by 4 bases, with 11 bases between the two germline ends. The germline gives CDR1 SGHVS, CDR2 FNYEAQ. CDR3 sequence: CASSFLGGADTQYF. The CDR3 bases are TGTGCCAGCAGCTTTTTAGGGGGGGCAGATACGCAGTATTTT.

This sequence joins TRBV27 and TRBJ2-1; TRBD1 might be the D (5 bases). V was trimmed by 2 bases and J by 6 bases, leaving 14 bases between them. The CDR3 contains 15 residues. Germline loops: CDR1 MNHEY, CDR2 SMNVEV (reference sequence). CDR3 coding DNA: TGTGCCAGCAGTTTAAGGGGAAATCCCCGCAATGAGCAGTTCTTC. Its protein is CASSLRGNPRNEQFF.

This clone was counted only a few times. This chain joins TRBV15 and TRBJ2-2, with TRBD2 matching 9 bases. Germline CDR1 is LNHNV and CDR2 is YYDKDF (reference sequence). V gave up 4 bases and J gave up 4 bases; unmatched junction bases: 7. CDR3 length: 16 residues. The CDR3 DNA follows: TGTGCCACCAGCAAGGTGCCTAGCGGGGCCACCGGGGAGCTGTTTTTT. Amino acid sequence: CATSKVPSGATGELFF.

The V gene is TRBV10-2, the J gene TRBJ2-1, with 9 positions matching TRBD1. The CDR3 runs 19 residues. The ends lost 4 bases at V and 6 bases at J; junction bases unmatched: 19. Germline V CDR1 and CDR2: WSHSY, SAAADI. The CDR3 DNA follows: TGCGCCAGCAGTGTGGTCCGTCCTTGGACAGGGGCATTGGGCAATGAGCAGTTCTTC. The encoded protein is CASSVVRPWTGALGNEQFF.

In DNA, the CDR3 is TGTGCCAGTAGTATAGGTGGGACATCGAGCTCCTATAATTCACCCCTCCACTTT. It codes for CASSIGGTSSSYNSPLHF. The chain carries TRBV19 and TRBJ1-6; weak D call: TRBD1 (6 bases). The germline V and J ends were trimmed by 1 base and 0 bases, with 13 bases remaining between them. Germline lookup yields CDR1 LNHDA and CDR2 SQIVND (reference sequence). The CDR3 has 18 residues.

About this clone itself: The same CDR3 also results from other DNA sequences found in this sample. The chain combines TRBV30 with TRBJ1-5; D is possibly TRBD1 (6 bases). The CDR3 is 13 amino acids. The V gene's germline CDR1 is GTSNPN and CDR2 SVGIG (reference sequence). The V and J ends lost 1 base and 7 bases respectively, with 11 bases between them. DNA of the CDR3: TGTGCCTGGAGTGGGGGGGGCGGCCAGCCCCAGCATTTT. It yields the protein CAWSGGGGQPQHF.

V usage is TRBV5-1 and J usage is TRBJ2-5; 11 bases are a match to TRBD2. This CDR3 region has 17 residues. V trimming: 0 bases; J trimming: 1 base; junction bases outside the gene matches: 5. CDR1 is SGHRS and CDR2 is YFSETQ in the germline V gene. The DNA of the CDR3 is TGCGCCAGCAGCTTGGGGGGGACTAGCGGATCCCAAGAGACCCAGTACTTC. Its translation is CASSLGGTSGSQETQYF. The whole variable domain, remainder taken from reference TRBV5-1 and TRBJ2-5, is KAGVTQTPRYLIKTRGQQVTLSCSPISGHRSVSWYQQTPGQGLQFLFEYFSETQRNKGNFPGRFSGRQFSNSRSEMNVSTLELGDSALYLCASSLGGTSGSQETQYFGPGTRLLVL.

The chain recombines TRBV7-2 with TRBJ2-1, with 7 bases matching TRBD1. Trimming took 5 bases from V and 0 from J; bases not matched to a gene: 16. The CDR3 contains 19 residues. Per the germline V gene, CDR1 is SGHTA and CDR2 is FQGNSA. CDR3 region: CASSPADRYIQSSYNEQFF. The DNA for the CDR3 is TGTGCCAGCAGCCCCGCGGACAGGTATATCCAGAGCTCCTACAATGAGCAGTTCTTC.

This chain joins TRBV7-4 and TRBJ2-1; D ambiguous. Germline V lookup: CDR1 SGHVT, CDR2 SQSDAQ. CDR3 length: 15 amino acids. V dropped 7 bases and J dropped 4 bases, with 17 bases sitting between them. CDR3 nucleotide sequence: TGTGCCAGCACCTTTACCCGTCCGAGGTACAATGAGCAGTTCTTC. Translating gives CASTFTRPRYNEQFF.

This chain joins TRBV5-1 and TRBJ2-3; tentatively, D is TRBD1 (6 bases). Trimming cost V 4 bases and J 0 bases, with 24 bases left between them. The CDR3 runs 19 residues. The V gene's germline CDR1 is SGHRS and CDR2 YFSETQ. Here the CDR3 DNA reads TGCGCCAGCAGCCCCGTACGACAACTAACAGGGTCTAGCACAGATACGCAGTATTTT. It translates to CASSPVRQLTGSSTDTQYF.